The 26 T cell receptor beta chains listed next were all sequenced from one sample in a study of shared clonotypes between healthy human individuals. This table comes from immunoSEQ multiplex PCR, and its TCRdb copy is limited to in-frame clones, with some not included. The table records a few million clones, approximately 93% of them present only once. Sequencing was performed on naive CD4+ T cells from PBMCs. Specified subset: CD45RA+ positively selected. Receptors originate from a man between 18 and 29 years old in good health. Some clones in this sample may be carry-over from other donors' samples.

This chain uses TRBV14 with TRBJ2-5; D gene unclear. In germline, CDR1 is SGHDN, CDR2 FVKESK. V was pared by 1 base and J by 5 bases, with 14 bases between. This CDR3 has 15 residues. CDR3 DNA: TGTGCCAGCAGCCAAGGTTTGGCCTTTGGGGAGACCCAGTACTTC. This codes for CASSQGLAFGETQYF.

This clone is a singleton in its sample. The chain couples TRBV18 to TRBJ1-4; D is uncertain. Germline loops: CDR1 KGHSH, CDR2 LQKENI. Trimming pared 1 base from V and 0 bases from J, leaving 12 bases between. This CDR3 has 17 residues. DNA of the CDR3: TGTGCCAGCTCACCACGAGGAGGAGTTGCAACTAATGAAAAACTGTTTTTT. Translation: CASSPRGGVATNEKLFF. Full variable domain (remainder filled in from reference TRBV18 and TRBJ1-4): NAGVMQNPRHLVRRRGQEARLRCSPMKGHSHVYWYRQLPEEGLKFMVYLQKENIIDESGMPKERFSAEFPKEGPSILRIQQVVRGDSAAYFCASSPRGGVATNEKLFFGSGTQLSVL.

The genes are TRBV28 and TRBJ1-1; 7 bases agree with TRBD1. CDR1 is MDHEN and CDR2 is SYDVKM in the germline V gene. V lost 4 bases and J lost 3; bases outside the gene matches: 5. The CDR3 contains 14 residues. The chain's CDR3 is CASSSLTGYTEAFF. The DNA for the CDR3 is TGTGCCAGCAGTTCTTTGACAGGGTACACTGAAGCTTTCTTT.

The table lists this clone with a count of one. The chain carries TRBV11-2 and TRBJ2-7; TRBD1 or TRBD2 may be the D gene (5 bases each). The CDR3 runs to 16 residues. Trimming took off 3 bases at V and 1 base at J, with 16 bases between the two ends. The V gene's germline CDR1 is SGHAT and CDR2 FQNNGV. CDR3 nucleotide sequence: TGTGCCAGCAGCTTGGGGCATGGGACGGCATCCTACGAGCAGTACTTC. Translated: CASSLGHGTASYEQYF.

This sequence joins TRBV7-9 and TRBJ2-1; possible D gene TRBD2, 5 bases. V was pared by 5 bases and J by 4 bases, with 18 bases between. The CDR3 is 16 residues long. The germline CDR1 and CDR2 sequences are SEHNR and FQNEAQ (reference sequence). CDR3 region: CASSLSGVPPYNEQFF. CDR3 DNA: TGTGCCAGCAGCCTCTCCGGGGTCCCCCCATACAATGAGCAGTTCTTC.

Comment on this clone: The sample holds other DNA sequences that translate to the same CDR3. The chain joins TRBV5-1 to TRBJ1-3, with D perhaps TRBD1 (6 bases). V gave up 0 bases and J gave up 0 bases, with 7 bases separating them. The CDR3 contains 15 residues. From germline, CDR1 is SGHRS and CDR2 YFSETQ. The CDR3 sequence is CASSLEGGSGNTIYF. The CDR3 DNA follows: TGCGCCAGCAGCTTGGAGGGGGGCTCTGGAAACACCATATATTTT. Looking up the rest from reference TRBV5-1 and TRBJ1-3 gives the full variable domain: KAGVTQTPRYLIKTRGQQVTLSCSPISGHRSVSWYQQTPGQGLQFLFEYFSETQRNKGNFPGRFSGRQFSNSRSEMNVSTLELGDSALYLCASSLEGGSGNTIYFGEGSWLTVV.

The chain couples TRBV15 to TRBJ2-7; D gene unclear. The V end was cut by 0 bases, the J end by 3 bases, with 12 bases between. The CDR3 spans 15 residues. Germline V gives CDR1 LNHNV, CDR2 YYDKDF (reference sequence). CDR3 nucleotide sequence: TGTGCCACCAGCAGAGATTTGGTGTCCAACTACGAGCAGTACTTC. Its translation is CATSRDLVSNYEQYF.

The chain combines TRBV21-1 with TRBJ1-3; TRBD1 reflects the table's D call only, with no check against the DNA. TRBV21-1 is a known pseudogene. This CDR3 is built from 15 residues. Here the CDR3 reads CASSGDRVSGNTIYF. As DNA, the CDR3 is TGTGCCAGCAGCGGGGACAGGGTCTCCGGAAACACCATATATTTT.

Regarding this clone: The identical CDR3 is also encoded by other nucleotide sequences in the sample. The J gene is TRBJ2-1, the V gene TRBV2; D possibly corresponds to TRBD1 (6 bases). Germline-derived CDR1 and CDR2 are SNHLY and FYNNEI. This CDR3 comprises 14 residues. V lost 5 bases and J 4 bases, leaving 12 bases between the germline ends. As DNA, the CDR3 is TGTGCCAGCAGTCAACAGGGACCTTACAATGAGCAGTTCTTC. It codes for CASSQQGPYNEQFF.

The chain carries TRBV7-3 and TRBJ2-1, with 9 bases lining up with TRBD2. Germline V lookup: CDR1 SGHTA, CDR2 FQGTGA. This CDR3 comprises 14 residues. Germline trimming cut 1 base from V and 6 bases from J; bases unmatched to any gene: 1. The CDR3 here is CASSLRTSVNEQFF. For the CDR3, the DNA is TGTGCCAGCAGCTTAAGGACTAGCGTCAATGAGCAGTTCTTC.

V gene TRBV19 combines with J gene TRBJ1-4, with D possibly matching TRBD1 (5 bases). Per germline, CDR1 LNHDA and CDR2 SQIVND (reference sequence). The CDR3 length is 16 residues. V lost 2 bases, J lost 8 bases, and 18 bases lay in between. The CDR3 loop reads CASSIKIREVREKLFF. CDR3 DNA: TGTGCCAGTAGTATAAAAATCAGGGAAGTTCGAGAAAAACTGTTTTTT.

The chain uses TRBV19 and TRBJ2-1; a weak D match, TRBD1 (5 bases). CDR1 and CDR2 (germline): LNHDA, SQIVND (reference sequence). CDR3 length equals 13 residues. The germline V and J ends were trimmed by 9 bases and 7 bases, with 16 bases remaining between them. Written as DNA, the CDR3 is TGTGCCAGCAGAGAGGTCCCAGGGAATGAGCAGTTCTTC. Its translation is CASREVPGNEQFF.

The CDR3 reads CASSFETEAFF. The CDR3 region has the DNA TGTGCCAGCTCTTTCGAGACAGAAGCTTTCTTT. This chain joins TRBV18 and TRBJ1-1; D is uncertain. Trimming removed 6 bases at V and 8 bases at J, with 10 bases between. CDR1 KGHSH and CDR2 LQKENI come from the germline V gene. There are 11 residues in the CDR3.

The chain links TRBV5-1 to TRBJ2-5; tentative D call: TRBD2 (6 bases). Per the germline V gene, CDR1 is SGHRS and CDR2 is YFSETQ. The ends were cut back, 4 bases at V and 5 bases at J, with 21 bases in the middle. This CDR3 is built from 16 residues. CDR3 coding DNA: TGCGCCAGCAGCGCTTACCCGGGGAGGCTAGAGGAGACCCAGTACTTC. Protein: CASSAYPGRLEETQYF.

The rearrangement uses TRBV28 and TRBJ2-7, with D perhaps TRBD1 (6 bases). Germline V gene lookup returns CDR1 MDHEN and CDR2 SYDVKM. Trimming took 5 bases from V and 2 from J, leaving 13 bases between them. There are 14 residues in the CDR3. CDR3 DNA: TGTGCCAGCAGTCTCCGGACAGATCCCTACGAGCAGTACTTC. The encoded protein is CASSLRTDPYEQYF.

This sequence joins TRBV28 and TRBJ1-4; 7 bases line up with TRBD1. Trimming removed 5 bases from V and 8 bases from J; junction bases left unmatched: 5. This CDR3 spans 13 amino acids. The V gene's germline CDR1 is MDHEN and CDR2 SYDVKM. The chain's CDR3 is CASSPHRGEKLFF. DNA of the CDR3: TGTGCCAGCAGTCCACACAGGGGAGAAAAACTGTTTTTT.

This chain links TRBV12-5 with TRBJ2-1, with D possibly being TRBD2 (6 bases). The CDR3 loop spans 14 amino acids. Germline V gene data show CDR1 as LGHNT and CDR2 as FRNRAP. V was clipped by 2 bases and J by 9 bases, with 14 bases between them. The CDR3 region has the DNA TGTGCTAGTGGTTTGTCGGGGGAGTATGGTGAGCAGTTCTTC. Translation gives CASGLSGEYGEQFF.

A note on this clone: The identical CDR3 is also encoded by other nucleotide sequences in the sample. The rearrangement joins TRBV18 to TRBJ1-1; D is unclear. From germline, CDR1 is KGHSH and CDR2 LQKENI. V lost 2 bases and J lost 1, with 5 bases in between. The CDR3 is made up of 13 amino acids. The CDR3 is CASSPNRNTEAFF. CDR3 DNA: TGTGCCAGCTCACCAAACAGGAACACTGAAGCTTTCTTT.

CDR3: CASSRDRGSGNTIYF. For the CDR3, the DNA is TGTGCCAGCAGCCGGGACAGGGGCTCTGGAAACACCATATATTTT. J is TRBJ1-3 and V is TRBV11-2; 10 nucleotides line up with TRBD1. The ends lost 5 bases at V and 0 bases at J; junction bases unmatched: 1. The CDR3 extends over 15 amino acids. The germline CDR1 and CDR2 sequences are SGHAT and FQNNGV. Drawing the rest from reference TRBV11-2 and TRBJ1-3, the complete variable domain is EAGVAQSPRYKIIEKRQSVAFWCNPISGHATLYWYQQILGQGPKLLIQFQNNGVVDDSQLPKDRFSAERLKGVDSTLKIQPAKLEDSAVYLCASSRDRGSGNTIYFGEGSWLTVV.

The chain couples TRBV7-2 to TRBJ1-3, with 9 bases that match TRBD1. J lost 4 bases, V lost 6 bases, and 10 bases had no gene match. Germline CDR1 is SGHTA and CDR2 is FQGNSA. There are 16 residues in the CDR3. The CDR3: CASSYGQGFAGNTIYF. In DNA form, the CDR3 reads TGTGCCAGCAGTTACGGACAGGGGTTTGCCGGAAACACCATATATTTT. Supplemented by reference TRBV7-2 and TRBJ1-3, the full variable domain reads GAGVSQSPSNKVTEKGKDVELRCDPISGHTALYWYRQSLGQGLEFLIYFQGNSAPDKSGLPSDRFSAERTGGSVSTLTIQRTQQEDSAVYLCASSYGQGFAGNTIYFGEGSWLTVV.

CDR3 loop: CASRKGSGNTIYF. In DNA, the CDR3 is TGTGCCAGTAGGAAAGGCTCTGGAAACACCATATATTTT. V gene TRBV19 combines with J gene TRBJ1-3; D ambiguous. The CDR3 has 13 amino acids. Trimming left V 6 bases short and J 0 bases short, with 6 bases between. Germline V gives CDR1 LNHDA, CDR2 SQIVND (reference sequence).

This rearrangement joins TRBV6-5 to TRBJ2-2; no reliable D call. V was cut by 4 bases and J by 0 bases, with 9 bases left in between. The CDR3 is made up of 15 amino acids. Germline V gives CDR1 MNHEY, CDR2 SVGAGI. DNA for the CDR3: TGTGCCAGCAGTTTCGGCGAGGCGAACACCGGGGAGCTGTTTTTT. Translating it yields CASSFGEANTGELFF.

The CDR3 protein is CASSLGHNTGELFF. Written as DNA, the CDR3 is TGTGCCAGCAGCTTGGGACACAACACCGGGGAGCTGTTTTTT. The V and J genes are TRBV11-2 and TRBJ2-2; a weak D match, TRBD1 (6 bases). Trimming shortened V by 3 bases and J by 2 bases, and 7 bases separated the two germline ends. Germline V gene data show CDR1 as SGHAT and CDR2 as FQNNGV. The CDR3 runs to 14 residues.

The gene calls are TRBV12-5 and TRBJ1-5; TRBD1 might be the D (5 bases). The germline V and J ends were trimmed by 5 bases and 0 bases, with 14 bases remaining between them. Germline CDR1 and CDR2: LGHNT and FRNRAP. The CDR3 consists of 16 residues. In DNA form, the CDR3 reads TGTGCTAGTGGTCCCTCAACAGGTTTTAGCAATCAGCCCCAGCATTTT. Protein sequence: CASGPSTGFSNQPQHF.

The rearrangement uses TRBV10-2 and TRBJ2-1; no firm D call. Trimming took 5 bases from V and 3 from J, leaving 8 bases between them. CDR1 is WSHSY, CDR2 SAAADI, per germline. The CDR3 totals 13 residues. The CDR3 sequence is CASSRSVYNEQFF. CDR3 DNA sequence: TGCGCCAGCAGTCGGTCGGTCTACAATGAGCAGTTCTTC.

This clone has only a few counts. The chain combines TRBV2 with TRBJ1-1; perhaps TRBD1 as D (6 bases). This CDR3 contains 13 residues. Germline-derived CDR1 and CDR2 are SNHLY and FYNNEI. The V end lost 7 bases, the J end lost 2 bases, and 11 bases lay between the germline ends. The CDR3 sequence is CASTRTDNTEAFF. Here the CDR3 DNA reads TGTGCCAGCACCAGGACAGACAACACTGAAGCTTTCTTT.